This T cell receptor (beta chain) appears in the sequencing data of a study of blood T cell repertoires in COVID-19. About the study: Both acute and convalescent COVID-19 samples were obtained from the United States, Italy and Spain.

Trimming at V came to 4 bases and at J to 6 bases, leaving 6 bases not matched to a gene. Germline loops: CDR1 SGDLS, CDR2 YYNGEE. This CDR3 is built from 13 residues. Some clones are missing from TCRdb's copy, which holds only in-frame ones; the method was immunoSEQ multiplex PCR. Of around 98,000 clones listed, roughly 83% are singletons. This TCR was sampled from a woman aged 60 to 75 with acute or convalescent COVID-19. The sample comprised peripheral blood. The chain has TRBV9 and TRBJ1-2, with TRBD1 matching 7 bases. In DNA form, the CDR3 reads TGTGCCAGCAGCACACGACAGGGTCATGGCTACACCTTC. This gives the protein CASSTRQGHGYTF.